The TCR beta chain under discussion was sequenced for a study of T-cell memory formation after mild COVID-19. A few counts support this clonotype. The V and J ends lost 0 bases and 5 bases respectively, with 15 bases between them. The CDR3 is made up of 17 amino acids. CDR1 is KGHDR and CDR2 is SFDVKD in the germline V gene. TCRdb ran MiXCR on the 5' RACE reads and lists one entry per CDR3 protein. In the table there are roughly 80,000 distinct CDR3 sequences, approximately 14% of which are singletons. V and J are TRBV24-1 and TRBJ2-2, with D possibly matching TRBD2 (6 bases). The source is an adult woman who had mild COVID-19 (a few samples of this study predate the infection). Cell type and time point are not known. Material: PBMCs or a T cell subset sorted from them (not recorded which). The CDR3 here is CATSDLRPGEGTGELFF. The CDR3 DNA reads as TGTGCCACCAGTGATTTGCGACCGGGAGAGGGTACCGGGGAGCTGTTTTTT.